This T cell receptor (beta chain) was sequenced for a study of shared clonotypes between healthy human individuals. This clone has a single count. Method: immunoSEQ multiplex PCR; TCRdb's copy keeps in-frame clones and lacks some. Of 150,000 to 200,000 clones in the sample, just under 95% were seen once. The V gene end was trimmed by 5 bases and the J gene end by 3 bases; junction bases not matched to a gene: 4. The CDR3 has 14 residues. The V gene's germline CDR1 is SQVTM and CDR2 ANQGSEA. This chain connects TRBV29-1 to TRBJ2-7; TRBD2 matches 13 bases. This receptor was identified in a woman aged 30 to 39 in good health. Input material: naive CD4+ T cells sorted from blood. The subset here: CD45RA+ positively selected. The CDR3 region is CSVLGTSGDYEQYF. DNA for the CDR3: TGCAGCGTTCTCGGGACTAGCGGGGACTACGAGCAGTACTTC.